This TCR beta chain came from a study of blood T cell repertoires in COVID-19 (dated by TCRdb to 2020 to 2021). Turning to the overall study: Samples covering the acute and convalescent phases of COVID-19 were provided by collaborators in the United States, Italy and Spain. The dataset comprised deeply sampled blood TCRbeta repertoires from subjects exposed to, actively infected with, or recovered from COVID-19. The sample metadata nearly always contained a de-identified subject ID, COVID-19 status, age in years and sex. Samples came from the ongoing ImmuneRACE study (first 160 participants) plus 1,254 subjects from 6 global collaborators. The prospective study material was composed of cDNA or gDNA derived from T cells, B-cell-depleted T cells, or PBMCs. Where HLA class I and class II types were available, the types were taken from metadata supplied by the sample provider, not from assay-based typing. The repertoires were released in a freely available public database intended as a resource for research on the immune response to SARS-CoV-2.

Turning to this clone: The clone's antigen remains unknown. Qualities for individual bases were not recorded, and no much larger clone is one base off.

TCRbeta CDR3 regions were amplified from genomic DNA using the immunoSEQ Assay, a bias-controlled multiplex PCR. Turning to the authors' computational methods: The number of nucleated cells in each sample was estimated by amplification of reference gene primers within the assay. To quantify the absolute abundance of each unique TCRbeta CDR3 rearrangement, sequence reads were collapsed and filtered. For each sample, productive Simpson clonality was calculated by taking the square root of Simpson's diversity index across productive rearrangements. TCRdb holds this immuneACCESS table with in-frame rearrangements only. Some clones are missing; in checked studies, unresolved V genes explain under half, and the rest has no known cause. That table is the source of V, J and clone size, and D and trimming were worked out from the DNA. In this sample the table shows approximately 230,000 clones, nearly 90% of which occur a single time. The top ten constitute 3% to 3.5% of the sample.

Overall study outcomes, separate from this receptor: Clinical and demographic metadata were provided uncurated, with the amount varying by source and participant.

Collaborating institutions collected whole blood in K2EDTA tubes following their own protocols. For TCRbeta analysis, collaborators shipped samples in one of three forms: frozen whole blood, isolated PBMCs, or DNA extracted from either of those sample types. Taken from cysteine to phenylalanine, the CDR3 has 17 residues. The entry retains the CDR3 DNA only, 51 bases that are in frame from base 1. CDR1 SGHNT and CDR2 YYREEE are derived from the germline V gene (reference sequence). For this chain, trimming is 4 bases at the V end and 6 bases at the J end, and the number of junction bases without a gene match is 14.

The TCR comes from a young man with active or convalescent COVID-19. The sequencing sample was made of peripheral blood. The sequence links TRBV5-4 to TRBJ2-3; 10 middle bases align to TRBD2. The sequenced DNA is TGTGCCAGCAGCCGACCGGAGAGCGGGAGGGCCGCGGATACGCAGTATTTT. Its protein reads: CASSRPESGRAADTQYF.